The 21 T cell receptor beta chains below all came from one sample that was sequenced in a study of T cell repertoires in cytomegalovirus infection. TCRdb reprocessed the reads via MiXCR and lists one record per CDR3 protein. The repertoire holds some 800,000 distinct CDR3 sequences, with 25% to 35% as singletons. The antigens for these receptors are not known. Material: cultured CD8+ T cells from PBMCs, obtained from culture after CMV antigen stimulation. These receptors originate from a human donor in good health (CMV status not recorded). Some clones in this sample may be carry-over from other donors' samples.

The rearrangement uses TRBV4-1 and TRBJ1-2, with D perhaps matching TRBD1 (5 bases). V lost 4 bases, J lost 8 bases, and 17 bases lay in between. The germline V gene has CDR1 MGHRA and CDR2 YSYEKL. CDR3 size: 14 residues. The CDR3 coding sequence is TGCGCCAGCAGCCTCAAGATGTTGGGGGACGGCTACACCTTC. Its translation: CASSLKMLGDGYTF.

In regard to this clonotype: Its ends do not fully match the called genes, so a read error is possible. This chain connects TRBV19 to TRBJ1-1; the D is unclear. This CDR3 spans 15 amino acids. Germline-derived CDR1 and CDR2 are LNHDA and SQIVND (reference sequence). The CDR3 loop reads CASSKRDKLNTQAFF. CDR3 nucleotide sequence: TGTGCCAGTAGTAAGAGAGACAAGTTGAACACTCAAGCTTTCTTT. The full variable domain, in which reference TRBV19 and TRBJ1-1 provide the parts outside the CDR3, is DGGITQSPKYLFRKEGQNVTLSCEQNLNHDAMYWYRQDPGQGLRLIYYSQIVNDFQKGDIAEGYSVSREKKESFPLTVTSAQKNPTAFYLCASSKRDKLNTQAFFGQGTRLTVV.

This clonotype was counted between two and nine times. This chain uses TRBV19 with TRBJ2-5; D is perhaps TRBD2 (5 bases). This CDR3 spans 13 amino acids. CDR1 and CDR2 from the germline V gene are LNHDA and SQIVND (reference sequence). Deletions cut 3 bases from V and 0 bases from J, with 5 bases between. The DNA for the CDR3 is TGTGCCAGTAGTATGAGGGACCAAGAGACCCAGTACTTC. As protein: CASSMRDQETQYF.

This clonotype showed up many times. V usage is TRBV7-9 and J usage is TRBJ1-1; D is unresolved. Looked up from germline, CDR1 is SEHNR and CDR2 is FQNEAQ (reference sequence). The V gene lost 5 bases and the J gene lost 7 bases, with 14 bases spanning the gap. CDR3 size: 13 residues. In DNA form, the CDR3 reads TGTGCCAGCAGCCGCGGCCGAGGCCTTGAAGCTTTCTTT. This gives the protein CASSRGRGLEAFF.

This clonotype was seen more than once but under ten times. This rearrangement joins TRBV27 to TRBJ1-1, with D possibly TRBD1 on 6 matching bases. This CDR3 has 15 amino acids. Germline V gene sequence: CDR1 MNHEY, CDR2 SMNVEV (reference sequence). Trimming took 5 bases from V and 1 from J, leaving 14 bases between them. CDR3 DNA sequence: TGTGCCAGCAGTAACGCAGGGGTGGGGAACACTGAAGCTTTCTTT. This sequence encodes CASSNAGVGNTEAFF.

This chain connects TRBV15 to TRBJ1-1; a possible D gene is TRBD1 (5 bases). Trimming cost V 0 bases and J 0 bases, with 11 bases left between them. Germline loops: CDR1 LNHNV, CDR2 YYDKDF (reference sequence). The length of the CDR3 is 16 residues. The CDR3 protein is CATSRDEGALNTEAFF. CDR3 bases: TGTGCCACCAGCAGAGATGAAGGGGCATTGAACACTGAAGCTTTCTTT. The full variable domain, completed using reference TRBV15 and TRBJ1-1, is DAMVIQNPRYQVTQFGKPVTLSCSQTLNHNVMYWYQQKSSQAPKLLFHYYDKDFNNEADTPDNFQSRRPNTSFCFLDIRSPGLGDTAMYLCATSRDEGALNTEAFFGQGTRLTVV.

In this sample, this clonotype turned up a few times. The J gene is TRBJ2-5, the V gene TRBV6-6; 7 bases line up with TRBD1. V lost 5 bases to trimming and J lost 3 bases; unmatched junction nucleotides: 6. CDR1 and CDR2 (germline): MNHNY, SVGAGI (reference sequence). The CDR3 totals 14 residues. The DNA of the CDR3 is TGTGCCAGCAGTGACGGGACAGCCGAAGAGACCCAGTACTTC. Residues: CASSDGTAEETQYF.

This clonotype came up a few times. V is TRBV14 and J is TRBJ2-3; no reliable D call. V dropped 5 bases and J dropped 2 bases, with 17 bases sitting between them. CDR3 length equals 16 residues. The V gene's germline CDR1 is SGHDN and CDR2 FVKESK. This CDR3 is CASSSRSLRLTDTQYF. The CDR3 nucleotides are TGTGCCAGCAGCTCCCGCTCTTTGCGCCTCACAGATACGCAGTATTTT.

This clonotype was counted at least ten times. The genes are TRBV7-6 and TRBJ2-1; 15 bases agree with TRBD2. Trimming removed 5 bases from V and 13 bases from J; junction bases left unmatched: 6. Germline V gives CDR1 SGHVS, CDR2 FNYEAQ. The CDR3 sequence is 14 residues long. CDR3 loop: CASSTPGLAGGQFF. CDR3 bases: TGTGCCAGCAGCACCCCGGGACTAGCGGGGGGACAGTTCTTC.

The chain employs TRBV7-6 and TRBJ1-5; possible D gene TRBD1, 6 bases. The CDR3 spans 17 residues. V lost 1 base to trimming and J lost 0 bases, with 13 bases between them. Germline-derived CDR1 and CDR2 are SGHVS and FNYEAQ. CDR3 amino acids: CASSLEDSLYSNQPQHF. CDR3 DNA sequence: TGTGCCAGCAGCTTAGAGGACAGCCTTTATAGCAATCAGCCCCAGCATTTT.

The sample holds a few counts of this clonotype. The chain has TRBV7-8 and TRBJ2-1, with 8 bases identical to TRBD2. CDR3 length: 15 amino acids. The germline V gene has CDR1 SGHVS and CDR2 FQNEAQ. V lost 7 bases, J lost 5 bases, and 10 bases stayed unmatched. The CDR3 sequence: CASTLDWTSHNEQFF. The CDR3 region has the DNA TGTGCCAGCACCCTGGATTGGACTAGCCACAATGAGCAGTTCTTC.

This clonotype occurred a few times. This chain joins TRBV12-3 or TRBV12-4 and TRBJ1-1, with TRBD1 identical over 9 bases. J was trimmed by 3 bases and V by 6 bases; bases with no gene match: 8. This CDR3 comprises 15 residues. CDR3 sequence (DNA): TGTGCCAGCAGGGAATGGACAGGGGACCACACTGAAGCTTTCTTT. This encodes CASREWTGDHTEAFF.

The V call is TRBV7-9, the J call TRBJ2-2; D not certain. Trimming shortened V by 3 bases and J by 0 bases, and 11 bases separated the two germline ends. CDR1 and CDR2 from the germline V gene are SEHNR and FQNEAQ (reference sequence). This CDR3 comprises 16 residues. This CDR3 is CASSFIFTANTGELFF. The CDR3 nucleotides read TGTGCCAGCAGCTTTATTTTTACCGCGAACACCGGGGAGCTGTTTTTT.

The table lists this clonotype with a few counts. This rearrangement joins TRBV7-9 to TRBJ2-1; D possibly corresponds to TRBD1 (6 bases). V shed 2 bases and J shed 4 bases, with 12 bases lying between them. CDR1 SEHNR and CDR2 FQNEAQ come from the germline V gene (reference sequence). The CDR3 has 15 residues. The CDR3 reads CASSLRDKYYNEQFF. The DNA for the CDR3 is TGTGCCAGCAGCTTACGGGACAAATATTACAATGAGCAGTTCTTC.

This clonotype was detected many times. The rearrangement joins TRBV27 to TRBJ2-3; weak D call: TRBD1 (6 bases). Germline V gene lookup returns CDR1 MNHEY and CDR2 SMNVEV (reference sequence). Trimming took off 6 bases at V and 6 bases at J, with 22 bases between the two ends. This CDR3 region has 16 residues. CDR3 DNA sequence: TGTGCCAGCAGGCGAAGCCGGGACACGAGATTCGATACGCAGTATTTT. Translation gives CASRRSRDTRFDTQYF.

The CDR3 protein is CASSRSRDVLDEQFF. The CDR3 DNA reads as TGTGCCAGCAGCCGTAGCCGGGACGTTCTCGATGAGCAGTTCTTC. The V call is TRBV14, the J call TRBJ2-1; either TRBD1 or TRBD2 may supply D (5 bases each). Germline values: CDR1 SGHDN, CDR2 FVKESK. The V end was cut by 4 bases, the J end by 8 bases, with 18 bases between. The CDR3 sequence is 15 residues long.

Only a few counts were recorded for this clonotype. This chain uses TRBV25-1 with TRBJ2-7; TRBD1 is a possible D gene (5 bases). The CDR3 sequence is 12 residues long. Germline CDR1 is MGHDK and CDR2 is SYGVNS. Trimming pared 4 bases from V and 2 bases from J, leaving 6 bases between. Here the CDR3 DNA reads TGTGCCAGCAGTGTAGGGGCCTACGAGCAGTACTTC. Its protein is CASSVGAYEQYF.

There are a few counts of this clonotype. The chain carries TRBV5-4 and TRBJ2-1; the D call may be TRBD1 or TRBD2 (5 bases each). Germline V gene sequence: CDR1 SGHNT, CDR2 YYREEE (reference sequence). V was trimmed by 4 bases and J by 9 bases, leaving 14 bases between them. The CDR3 contains 13 residues. CDR3: CASSQVGAREQFF. In DNA, the CDR3 is TGTGCCAGCAGCCAGGTCGGGGCACGTGAGCAGTTCTTC.

This clonotype was found many times. The V call is TRBV12-3 or TRBV12-4, the J call TRBJ1-1, with D perhaps matching TRBD1 (5 bases). Trimming removed 5 bases at V and 1 base at J, with 14 bases between. The CDR3 consists of 15 residues. The DNA of the CDR3 is TGTGCCAGCAGTCTAATCCGGGACGGGAACACTGAAGCTTTCTTT. Residues: CASSLIRDGNTEAFF.

This clonotype has more than one count but fewer than ten. The chain links TRBV5-8 to TRBJ2-3; 8 nucleotides align to TRBD2. Germline V CDR1 and CDR2: SGHTS, YDEGEE. Trimming took 5 bases from V and 0 from J; bases not matched to a gene: 8. The CDR3 totals 16 residues. In nucleotides, the CDR3 is TGTGCCAGCAGACCTGGACTAGCACCTAGCACAGATACGCAGTATTTT. Translating gives CASRPGLAPSTDTQYF.

In this sample, this clonotype turned up a few times. This chain joins TRBV12-3 or TRBV12-4 and TRBJ2-5, with D possibly TRBD1 on 6 matching bases. Trimming removed 6 bases at V and 4 bases at J, with 15 bases between. This CDR3 has 14 amino acids. CDR3 sequence: CASSFALRGETQYF. Here the CDR3 DNA reads TGTGCCAGCAGCTTCGCTCTCAGGGGAGAGACCCAGTACTTC.